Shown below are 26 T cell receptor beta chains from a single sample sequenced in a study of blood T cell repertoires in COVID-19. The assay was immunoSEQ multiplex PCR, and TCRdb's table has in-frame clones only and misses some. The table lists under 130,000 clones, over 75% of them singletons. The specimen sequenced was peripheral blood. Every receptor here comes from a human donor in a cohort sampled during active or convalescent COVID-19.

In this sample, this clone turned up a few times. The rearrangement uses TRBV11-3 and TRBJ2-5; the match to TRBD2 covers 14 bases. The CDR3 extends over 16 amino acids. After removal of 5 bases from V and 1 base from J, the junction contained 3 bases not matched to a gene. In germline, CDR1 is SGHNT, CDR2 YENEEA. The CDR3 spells CASSKGLAGAQETQYF. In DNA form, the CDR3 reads TGTGCCAGCAGCAAGGGACTAGCGGGGGCCCAAGAGACCCAGTACTTC.

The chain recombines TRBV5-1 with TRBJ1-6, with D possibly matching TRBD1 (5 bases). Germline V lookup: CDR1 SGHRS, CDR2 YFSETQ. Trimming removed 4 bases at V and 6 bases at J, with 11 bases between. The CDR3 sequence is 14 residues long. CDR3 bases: TGCGCCAGCAGCCCCGGGACTTCTAATTCACCCCTCCACTTT. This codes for CASSPGTSNSPLHF.

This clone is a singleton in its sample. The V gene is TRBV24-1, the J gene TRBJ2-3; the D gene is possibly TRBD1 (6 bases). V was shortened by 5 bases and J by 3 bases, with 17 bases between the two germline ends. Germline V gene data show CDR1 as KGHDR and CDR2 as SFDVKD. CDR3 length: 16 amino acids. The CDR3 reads CATSASGTRLTDTQYF. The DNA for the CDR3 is TGTGCCACCAGTGCTTCCGGGACACGTCTTACAGATACGCAGTATTTT.

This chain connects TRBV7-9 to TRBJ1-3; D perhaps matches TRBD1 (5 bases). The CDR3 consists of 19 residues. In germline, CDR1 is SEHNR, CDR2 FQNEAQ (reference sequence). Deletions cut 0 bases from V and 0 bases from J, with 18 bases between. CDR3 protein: CASSLAWSRALGSGNTIYF. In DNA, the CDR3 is TGTGCCAGCAGCTTAGCGTGGTCCAGGGCTCTAGGCTCTGGAAACACCATATATTTT.

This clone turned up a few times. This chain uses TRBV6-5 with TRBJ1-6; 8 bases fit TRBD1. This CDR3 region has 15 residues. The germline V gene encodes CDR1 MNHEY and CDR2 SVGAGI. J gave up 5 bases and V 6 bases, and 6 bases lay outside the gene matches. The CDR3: CASRPPTGDNSPLHF. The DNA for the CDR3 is TGTGCCAGCAGGCCCCCGACAGGGGATAATTCACCCCTCCACTTT.

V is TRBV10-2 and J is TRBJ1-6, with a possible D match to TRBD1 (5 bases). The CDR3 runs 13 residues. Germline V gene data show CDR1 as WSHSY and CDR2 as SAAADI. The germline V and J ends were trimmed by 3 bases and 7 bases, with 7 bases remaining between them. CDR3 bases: TGCGCCAGCAGTGAAGGGGCAAATTCACCCCTCCACTTT. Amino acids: CASSEGANSPLHF.

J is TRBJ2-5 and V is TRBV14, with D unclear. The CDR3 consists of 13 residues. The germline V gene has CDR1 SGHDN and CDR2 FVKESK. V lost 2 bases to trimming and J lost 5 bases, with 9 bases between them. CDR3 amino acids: CASSQSGSETQYF. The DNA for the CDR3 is TGTGCCAGCAGCCAATCAGGTTCGGAGACCCAGTACTTC.

The DNA of the CDR3 is TGTGCCAGCAGCCAACAACCGGGGGGGCTCTACGAGCAGTACTTC. It encodes CASSQQPGGLYEQYF. This chain connects TRBV3-1 (or the pseudogene TRBV3-2) to TRBJ2-7; TRBD2 matches 8 bases. Trimming removed 2 bases from V and 3 bases from J; junction bases left unmatched: 6. Germline CDR1 is LGHDT and CDR2 is YNNKEL (reference sequence). The CDR3 contains 15 residues.

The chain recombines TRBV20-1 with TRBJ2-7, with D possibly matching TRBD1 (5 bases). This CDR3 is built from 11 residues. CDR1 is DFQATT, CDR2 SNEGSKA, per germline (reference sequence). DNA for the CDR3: TGCGGAGCACAGGCCCTTGGTGAGCAGTACTTC. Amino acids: CGAQALGEQYF.

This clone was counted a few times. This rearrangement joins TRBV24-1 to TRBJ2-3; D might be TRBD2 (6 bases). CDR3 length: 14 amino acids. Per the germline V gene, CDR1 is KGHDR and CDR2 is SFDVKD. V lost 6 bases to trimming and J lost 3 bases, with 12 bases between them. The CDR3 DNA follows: TGTGCCACCAGTTGGCGGGGACGGACAGATACGCAGTATTTT. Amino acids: CATSWRGRTDTQYF.

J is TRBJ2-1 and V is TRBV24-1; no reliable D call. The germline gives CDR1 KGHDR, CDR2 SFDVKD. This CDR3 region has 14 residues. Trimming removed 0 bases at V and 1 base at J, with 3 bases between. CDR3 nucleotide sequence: TGTGCCACCAGTGATTTGCAATCCTACAATGAGCAGTTCTTC. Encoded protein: CATSDLQSYNEQFF.

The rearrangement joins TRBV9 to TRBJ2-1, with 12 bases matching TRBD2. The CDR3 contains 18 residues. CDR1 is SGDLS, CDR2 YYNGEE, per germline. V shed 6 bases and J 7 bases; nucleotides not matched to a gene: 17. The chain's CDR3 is CASNPTSGGLPGRNEQFF. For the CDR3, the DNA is TGTGCCAGCAACCCCACTAGCGGGGGGCTACCCGGGAGGAATGAGCAGTTCTTC. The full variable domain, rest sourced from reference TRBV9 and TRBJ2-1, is DSGVTQTPKHLITATGQRVTLRCSPRSGDLSVYWYQQSLDQGLQFLIQYYNGEERAKGNILERFSAQQFPDLHSELNLSSLELGDSALYFCASNPTSGGLPGRNEQFFGPGTRLTVL.

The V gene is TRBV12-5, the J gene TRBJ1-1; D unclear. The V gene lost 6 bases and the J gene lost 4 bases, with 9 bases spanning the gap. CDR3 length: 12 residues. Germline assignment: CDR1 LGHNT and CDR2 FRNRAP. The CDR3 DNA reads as TGTGCTAGTGGGCCGGGTCGCACTGAAGCTTTCTTT. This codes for CASGPGRTEAFF.

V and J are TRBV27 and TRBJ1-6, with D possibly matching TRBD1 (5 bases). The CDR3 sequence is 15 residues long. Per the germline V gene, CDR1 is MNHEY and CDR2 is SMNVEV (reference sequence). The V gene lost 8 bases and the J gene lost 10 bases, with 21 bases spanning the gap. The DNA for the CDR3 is TGTGCCAGCTGTCCCGCAGCAGGGTTTGGATCACCCCTCCACTTT. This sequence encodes CASCPAAGFGSPLHF.

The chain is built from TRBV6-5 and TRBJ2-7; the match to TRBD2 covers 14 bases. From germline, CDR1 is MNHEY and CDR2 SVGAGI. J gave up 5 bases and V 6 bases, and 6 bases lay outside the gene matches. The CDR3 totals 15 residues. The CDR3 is CASSRLAGGRDEQYF. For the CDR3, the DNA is TGTGCCAGCAGCCGACTAGCGGGGGGGCGGGACGAGCAGTACTTC.

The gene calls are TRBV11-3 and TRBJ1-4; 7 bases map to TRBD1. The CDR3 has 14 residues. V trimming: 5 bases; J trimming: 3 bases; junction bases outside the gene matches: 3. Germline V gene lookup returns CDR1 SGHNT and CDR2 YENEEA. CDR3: CASSQGGANEKLFF. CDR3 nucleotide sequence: TGTGCCAGCAGCCAGGGGGGAGCTAATGAAAAACTGTTTTTT.

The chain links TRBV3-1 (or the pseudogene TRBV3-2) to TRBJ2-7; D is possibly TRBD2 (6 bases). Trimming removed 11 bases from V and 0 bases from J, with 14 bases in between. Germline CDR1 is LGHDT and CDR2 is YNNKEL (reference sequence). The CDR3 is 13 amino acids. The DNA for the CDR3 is TGTGCCGCGTCGGGGGAGACCTCCTACGAGCAGTACTTC. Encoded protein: CAASGETSYEQYF.

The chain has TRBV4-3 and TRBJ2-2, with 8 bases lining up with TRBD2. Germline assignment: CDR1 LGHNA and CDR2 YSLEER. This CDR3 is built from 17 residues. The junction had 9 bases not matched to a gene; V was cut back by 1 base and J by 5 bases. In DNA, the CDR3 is TGCGCCAGCAGCCAAGGGGGACTAGTCAGGGGTACCGGGGAGCTGTTTTTT. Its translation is CASSQGGLVRGTGELFF.

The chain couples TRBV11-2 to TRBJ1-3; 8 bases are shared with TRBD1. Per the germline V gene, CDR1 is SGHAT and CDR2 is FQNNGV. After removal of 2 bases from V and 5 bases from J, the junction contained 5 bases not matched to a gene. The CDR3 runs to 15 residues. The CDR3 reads CASSLNRGTRNTIYF. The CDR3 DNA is TGTGCCAGCAGCTTAAACAGGGGGACAAGAAACACCATATATTTT.

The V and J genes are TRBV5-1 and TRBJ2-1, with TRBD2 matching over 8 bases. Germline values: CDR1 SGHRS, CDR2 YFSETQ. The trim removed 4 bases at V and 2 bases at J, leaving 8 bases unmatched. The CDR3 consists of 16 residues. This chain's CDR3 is CASSPGGPGPYNEQFF. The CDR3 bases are TGCGCCAGCAGCCCGGGGGGGCCAGGGCCCTACAATGAGCAGTTCTTC.

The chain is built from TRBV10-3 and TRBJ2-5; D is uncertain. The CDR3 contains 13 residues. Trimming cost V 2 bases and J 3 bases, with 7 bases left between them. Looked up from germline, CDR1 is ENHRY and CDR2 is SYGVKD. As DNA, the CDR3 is TGTGCCATCAGTGAGCTCCGAGAAGAGACCCAGTACTTC. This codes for CAISELREETQYF.

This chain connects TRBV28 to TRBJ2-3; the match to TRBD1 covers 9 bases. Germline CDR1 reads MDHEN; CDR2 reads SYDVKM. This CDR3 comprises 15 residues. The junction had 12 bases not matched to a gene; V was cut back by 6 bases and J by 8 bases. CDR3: CASRPGTGKGSTQYF. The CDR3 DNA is TGTGCCAGCAGGCCTGGGACAGGGAAAGGTAGTACGCAGTATTTT.

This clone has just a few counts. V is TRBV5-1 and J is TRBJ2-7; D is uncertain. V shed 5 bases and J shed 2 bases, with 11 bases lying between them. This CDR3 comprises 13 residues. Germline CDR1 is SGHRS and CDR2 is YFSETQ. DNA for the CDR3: TGCGCCAGCAGTTTTTCAGGCACCTACGAGCAGTACTTC. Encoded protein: CASSFSGTYEQYF.

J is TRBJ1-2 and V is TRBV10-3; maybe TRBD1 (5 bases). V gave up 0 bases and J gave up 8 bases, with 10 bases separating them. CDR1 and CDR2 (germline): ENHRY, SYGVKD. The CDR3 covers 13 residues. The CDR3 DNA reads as TGTGCCATCAGTGAGTCAACAGGACCCGGCTACACCTTC. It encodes CAISESTGPGYTF.

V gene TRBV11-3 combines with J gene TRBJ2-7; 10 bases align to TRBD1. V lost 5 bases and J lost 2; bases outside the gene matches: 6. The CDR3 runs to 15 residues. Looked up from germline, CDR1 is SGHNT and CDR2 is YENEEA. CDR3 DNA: TGTGCCAGCAGCAAAGGGACAGGGGACCCCTACGAGCAGTACTTC. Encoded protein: CASSKGTGDPYEQYF.

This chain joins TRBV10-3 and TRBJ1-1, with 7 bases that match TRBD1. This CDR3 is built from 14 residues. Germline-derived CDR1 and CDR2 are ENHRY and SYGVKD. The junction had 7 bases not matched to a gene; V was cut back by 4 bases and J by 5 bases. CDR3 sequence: CAISVSGGTTEAFF. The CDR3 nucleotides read TGTGCCATCAGTGTCTCAGGGGGGACAACTGAAGCTTTCTTT.